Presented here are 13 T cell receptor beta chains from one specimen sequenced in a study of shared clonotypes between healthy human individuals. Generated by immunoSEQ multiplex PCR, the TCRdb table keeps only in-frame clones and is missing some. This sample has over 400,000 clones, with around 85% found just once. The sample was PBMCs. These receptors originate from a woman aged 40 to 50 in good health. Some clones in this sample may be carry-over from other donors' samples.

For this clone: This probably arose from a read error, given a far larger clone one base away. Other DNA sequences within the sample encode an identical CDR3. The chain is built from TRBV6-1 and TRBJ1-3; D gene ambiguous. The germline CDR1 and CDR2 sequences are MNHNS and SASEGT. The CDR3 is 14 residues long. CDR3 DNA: TGTGCCAGCAAGGACGACCGCTCTGGAAACACCATATATTTC. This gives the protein CASKDDRSGNTIYF.

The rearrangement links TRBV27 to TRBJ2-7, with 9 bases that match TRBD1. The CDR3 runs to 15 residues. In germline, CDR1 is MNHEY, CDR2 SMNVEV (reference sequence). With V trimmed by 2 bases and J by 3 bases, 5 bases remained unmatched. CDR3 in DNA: TGTGCCAGCAGTTTAAGGGGACAGGGCCTCTACGAGCAGTACTTC. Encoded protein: CASSLRGQGLYEQYF.

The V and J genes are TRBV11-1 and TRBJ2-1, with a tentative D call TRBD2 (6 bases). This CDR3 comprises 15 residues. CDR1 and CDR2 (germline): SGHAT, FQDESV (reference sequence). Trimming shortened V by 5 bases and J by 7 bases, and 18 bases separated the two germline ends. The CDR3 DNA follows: TGTGCCAGCAGCAGACTAGTAGGGTCTTGGAATGAGCAGTTCTTC. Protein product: CASSRLVGSWNEQFF. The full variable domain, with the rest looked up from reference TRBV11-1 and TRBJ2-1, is EAEVAQSPRYKITEKSQAVAFWCDPISGHATLYWYRQILGQGPELLVQFQDESVVDDSQLPKDRFSAERLKGVDSTLKIQPAELGDSAMYLCASSRLVGSWNEQFFGPGTRLTVL.

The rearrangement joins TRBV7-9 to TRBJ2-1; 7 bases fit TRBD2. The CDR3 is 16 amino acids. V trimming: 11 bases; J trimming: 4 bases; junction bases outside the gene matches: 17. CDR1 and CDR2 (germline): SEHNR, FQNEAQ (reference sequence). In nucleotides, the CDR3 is TGTGCCCAACCGGGGGGAGGTGTTTGTAGTTACAATGAGCAGTTCTTC. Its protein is CAQPGGGVCSYNEQFF.

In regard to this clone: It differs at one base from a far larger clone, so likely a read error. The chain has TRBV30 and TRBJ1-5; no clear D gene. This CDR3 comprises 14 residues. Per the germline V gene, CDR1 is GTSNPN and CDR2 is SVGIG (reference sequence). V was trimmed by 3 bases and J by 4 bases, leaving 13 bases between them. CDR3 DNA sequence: TGTGCCTGGAGCGGCGCGATGGCGAATCAGCCCCAGCATTTT. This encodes CAWSGAMANQPQHF.

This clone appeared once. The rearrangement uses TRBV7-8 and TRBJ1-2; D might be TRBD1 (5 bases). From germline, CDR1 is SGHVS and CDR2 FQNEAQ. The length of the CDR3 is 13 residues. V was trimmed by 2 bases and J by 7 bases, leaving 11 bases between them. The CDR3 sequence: CASSLSGPSGYTF. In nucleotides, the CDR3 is TGTGCCAGCAGCTTATCAGGGCCTAGTGGCTACACCTTC.

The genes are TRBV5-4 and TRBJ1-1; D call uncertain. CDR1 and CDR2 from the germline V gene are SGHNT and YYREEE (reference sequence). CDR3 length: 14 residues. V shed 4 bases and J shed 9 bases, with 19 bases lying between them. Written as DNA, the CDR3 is TGTGCCAGCAGCAATATCGTGGTTGACACCAAAGCTTTCTTT. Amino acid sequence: CASSNIVVDTKAFF.

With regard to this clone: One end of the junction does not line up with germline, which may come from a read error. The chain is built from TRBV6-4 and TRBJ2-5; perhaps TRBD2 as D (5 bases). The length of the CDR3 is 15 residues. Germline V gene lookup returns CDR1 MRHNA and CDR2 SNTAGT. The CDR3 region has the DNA TGTGCCAGCAGTTACTCTTTAGACCGCGGGGAGACCCAGTACTTC. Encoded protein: CASSYSLDRGETQYF.

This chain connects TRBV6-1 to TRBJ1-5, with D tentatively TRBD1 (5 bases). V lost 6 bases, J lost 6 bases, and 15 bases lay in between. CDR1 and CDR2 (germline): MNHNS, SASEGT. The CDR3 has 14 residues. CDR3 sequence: CASRGPRQGQPQHF. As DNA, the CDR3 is TGTGCCAGCAGGGGCCCGAGGCAGGGTCAGCCCCAGCATTTT.

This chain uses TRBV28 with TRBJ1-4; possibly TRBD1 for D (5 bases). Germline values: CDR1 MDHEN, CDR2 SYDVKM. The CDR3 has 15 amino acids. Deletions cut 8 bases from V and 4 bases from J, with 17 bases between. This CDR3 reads CASLSPGRINEKLFF. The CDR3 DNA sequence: TGTGCCAGCTTAAGTCCGGGACGTATTAATGAAAAACTGTTTTTT.

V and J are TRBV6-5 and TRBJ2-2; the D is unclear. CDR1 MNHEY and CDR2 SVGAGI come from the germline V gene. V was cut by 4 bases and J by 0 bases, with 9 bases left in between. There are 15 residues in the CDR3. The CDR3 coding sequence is TGTGCCAGCAGTTTCCGGACGGCGAACACCGGGGAGCTGTTTTTT. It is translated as CASSFRTANTGELFF.

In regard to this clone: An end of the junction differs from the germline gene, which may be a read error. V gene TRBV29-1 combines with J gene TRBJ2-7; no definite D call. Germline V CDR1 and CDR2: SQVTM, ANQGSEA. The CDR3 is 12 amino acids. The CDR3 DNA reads TGCAGCGTTGCGGCCCACGGTTACGGGCAGTGCTTC. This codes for CSVAAHGYGQCF.

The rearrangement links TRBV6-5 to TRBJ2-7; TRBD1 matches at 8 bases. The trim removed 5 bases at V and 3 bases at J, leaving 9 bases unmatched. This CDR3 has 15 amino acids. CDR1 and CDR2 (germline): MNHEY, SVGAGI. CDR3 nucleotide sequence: TGTGCCAGCAGTACAAACGACAGGGGTATCTACGAGCAGTACTTC. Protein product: CASSTNDRGIYEQYF.